What follows are 7 T cell receptor beta chains derived from one specimen sequenced in a study of CD4 T cells in relation to SARS-CoV-2 and coronaviruses. This table comes from immunoSEQ multiplex PCR, and its TCRdb copy is limited to in-frame clones, with some not included. Of around 11,000 clones detected, about 90% appear once; the ten largest clones hold around 2%. The specimen sequenced was naive CD4+ T cells from PBMCs. Described subset: naive CD4+ T cells isolated by negative enrichment. These TCRs come from an adult with COVID-19.

V usage is TRBV23-1 and J usage is TRBJ1-2; D not resolved. TRBV23-1 belongs to the ORF category, with a function that is uncertain. V was shortened by 0 bases and J by 8 bases, with 22 bases between the two germline ends. This CDR3 has 17 residues. CDR3 amino acids: CASSQSDLGLRIRGYTF. The DNA for the CDR3 is TGCGCCAGCAGTCAATCGGATTTAGGTCTTCGCATTAGGGGCTACACCTTC.

The CDR3 nucleotides are TGTGCCAGCAGCTTAGTTGAGGGGGCACGTGAAAAACTGTTTTTT. Encoded protein: CASSLVEGAREKLFF. This chain joins TRBV7-9 and TRBJ1-4, with 7 bases fitting TRBD1. The CDR3 is 15 amino acids. V trimming: 1 base; J trimming: 7 bases; junction bases outside the gene matches: 6. The V gene's germline CDR1 is SEHNR and CDR2 FQNEAQ (reference sequence).

The V and J genes are TRBV9 and TRBJ2-5; 11 nucleotides agree with TRBD2. V lost 0 bases and J lost 4; bases outside the gene matches: 2. The V gene's germline CDR1 is SGDLS and CDR2 YYNGEE. This CDR3 comprises 15 residues. The CDR3 bases are TGTGCCAGCAGCGTAGATGGACTAGCGGGAGAGACCCAGTACTTC. Protein: CASSVDGLAGETQYF.

The rearrangement uses TRBV3-1 (or the pseudogene TRBV3-2) and TRBJ2-2, with a possible D match to TRBD2 (5 bases). The ends were cut back, 0 bases at V and 4 bases at J, with 9 bases in the middle. The CDR3 spans 15 residues. Germline V gene data show CDR1 as LGHDT and CDR2 as YNNKEL (reference sequence). This CDR3 reads CASSQDPGSTGELFF. In nucleotides, the CDR3 is TGTGCCAGCAGCCAAGATCCGGGGAGCACCGGGGAGCTGTTTTTT.

The J gene is TRBJ1-1, the V gene TRBV5-1, with D unresolved. The CDR3 length is 16 residues. Germline V gives CDR1 SGHRS, CDR2 YFSETQ. Trimming took 0 bases from V and 1 from J, leaving 13 bases between them. CDR3 bases: TGCGCCAGCAGCTTGGGTAGGGCTTTAGGGAACACTGAAGCTTTCTTT. Translated: CASSLGRALGNTEAFF.

This clone was detected once. CDR3 amino acids: CASSYAGAGGYTF. CDR3 sequence (DNA): TGTGCCAGCAGTTACGCGGGGGCGGGTGGCTACACCTTC. The rearrangement uses TRBV6-5 and TRBJ1-2, with TRBD1 as a possible D gene (6 bases). V lost 2 bases to trimming and J lost 7 bases, with 11 bases between them. This CDR3 has 13 residues. Germline values: CDR1 MNHEY, CDR2 SVGAGI.

The V call is TRBV18, the J call TRBJ1-1; D gene uncertain. The CDR3 contains 17 residues. V gave up 0 bases and J gave up 2 bases, with 16 bases separating them. Germline V gene sequence: CDR1 KGHSH, CDR2 LQKENI. This CDR3 reads CASSPPGRVGTNTEAFF. The CDR3 DNA sequence: TGTGCCAGCTCACCACCGGGTCGGGTCGGAACTAACACTGAAGCTTTCTTT. The whole variable domain, filled in from reference TRBV18 and TRBJ1-1, reads NAGVMQNPRHLVRRRGQEARLRCSPMKGHSHVYWYRQLPEEGLKFMVYLQKENIIDESGMPKERFSAEFPKEGPSILRIQQVVRGDSAAYFCASSPPGRVGTNTEAFFGQGTRLTVV.